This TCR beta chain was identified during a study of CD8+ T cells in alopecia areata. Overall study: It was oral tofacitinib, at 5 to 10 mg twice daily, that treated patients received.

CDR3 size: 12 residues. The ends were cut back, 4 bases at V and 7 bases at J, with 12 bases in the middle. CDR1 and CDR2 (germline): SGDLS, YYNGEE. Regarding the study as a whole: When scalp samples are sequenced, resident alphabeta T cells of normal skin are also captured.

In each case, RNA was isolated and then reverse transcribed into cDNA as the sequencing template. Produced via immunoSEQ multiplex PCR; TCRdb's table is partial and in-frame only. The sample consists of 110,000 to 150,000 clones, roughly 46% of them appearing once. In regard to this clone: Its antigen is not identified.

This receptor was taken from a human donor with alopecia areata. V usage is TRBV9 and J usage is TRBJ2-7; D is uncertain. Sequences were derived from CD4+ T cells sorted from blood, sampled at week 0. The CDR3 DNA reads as TGTGCCAGCAGCAAGCCCGGCCGAGAGCAGTACTTC. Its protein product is CASSKPGREQYF. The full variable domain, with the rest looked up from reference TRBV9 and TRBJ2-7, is DSGVTQTPKHLITATGQRVTLRCSPRSGDLSVYWYQQSLDQGLQFLIQYYNGEERAKGNILERFSAQQFPDLHSELNLSSLELGDSALYFCASSKPGREQYFGPGTRLTVT.